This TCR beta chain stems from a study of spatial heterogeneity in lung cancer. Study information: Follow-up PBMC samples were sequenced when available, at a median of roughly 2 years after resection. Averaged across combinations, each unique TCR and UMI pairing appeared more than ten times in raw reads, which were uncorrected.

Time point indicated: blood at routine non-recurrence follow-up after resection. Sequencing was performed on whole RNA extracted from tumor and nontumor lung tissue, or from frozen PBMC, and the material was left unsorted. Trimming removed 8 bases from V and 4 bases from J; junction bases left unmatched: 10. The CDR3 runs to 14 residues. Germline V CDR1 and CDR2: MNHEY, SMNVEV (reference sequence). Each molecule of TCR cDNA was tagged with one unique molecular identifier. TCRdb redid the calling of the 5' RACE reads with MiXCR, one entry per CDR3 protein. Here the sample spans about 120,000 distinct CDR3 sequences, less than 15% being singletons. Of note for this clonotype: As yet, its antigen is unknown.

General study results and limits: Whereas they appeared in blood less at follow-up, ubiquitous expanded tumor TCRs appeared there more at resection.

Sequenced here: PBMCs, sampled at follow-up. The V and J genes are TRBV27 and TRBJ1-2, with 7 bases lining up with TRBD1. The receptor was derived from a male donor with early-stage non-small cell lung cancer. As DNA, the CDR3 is TGTGCCAGCGCCACCACGACAGGGCCCTATGGCTACACCTTC. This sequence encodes CASATTTGPYGYTF.